The 11 T cell receptor beta chains given below trace back to one sample, sequenced in a study of blood T cell repertoires in COVID-19. This table comes from immunoSEQ multiplex PCR, and its TCRdb copy is limited to in-frame clones, with some not included. The table has a few hundred thousand clones, around 84% seen once. Input material: peripheral blood. The receptors were sampled from a woman aged 40 to 55 who had recovered from COVID-19.

This chain connects TRBV18 to TRBJ1-2, with a tentative D call TRBD1 (6 bases). The ends were cut back, 4 bases at V and 0 bases at J, with 12 bases in the middle. The CDR3 runs 15 residues. Germline values: CDR1 KGHSH, CDR2 LQKENI. The CDR3 region has the DNA TGTGCCAGCTCACTAGCAGGGGAAGCTAACTATGGCTACACCTTC. It translates to CASSLAGEANYGYTF.

J is TRBJ1-5 and V is TRBV19, with TRBD1 as a possible D gene (6 bases). V lost 6 bases and J 4 bases, leaving 13 bases between the germline ends. This CDR3 comprises 14 residues. CDR1 is LNHDA, CDR2 SQIVND, per germline (reference sequence). The CDR3 spells CASRVIQGNQPQHF. In nucleotides, the CDR3 is TGTGCCAGTAGGGTAATACAGGGAAATCAGCCCCAGCATTTT.

The chain couples TRBV5-1 to TRBJ2-5, with TRBD2 identical over 9 bases. Germline lookup yields CDR1 SGHRS and CDR2 YFSETQ. The CDR3 has 14 amino acids. The trim removed 4 bases at V and 5 bases at J, leaving 6 bases unmatched. As DNA, the CDR3 is TGCGCCAGCAGCCCGGAGCGGGGGGAGGAGACCCAGTACTTC. Translated: CASSPERGEETQYF.

V is TRBV6-6 and J is TRBJ1-3; D ambiguous. This CDR3 spans 16 amino acids. Trimming removed 5 bases from V and 3 bases from J, with 17 bases in between. Germline values: CDR1 MNHNY, CDR2 SVGAGI (reference sequence). DNA for the CDR3: TGTGCCAGCAGTCCCGGGCGGGAGGGAGGTGGAAACACCATATATTTT. It encodes CASSPGREGGGNTIYF.

The CDR3 loop is CASGLAGGFNEQFF. Written as DNA, the CDR3 is TGTGCCAGCGGTCTAGCGGGGGGTTTCAATGAGCAGTTCTTC. The chain is built from TRBV27 and TRBJ2-1; 11 positions agree with TRBD2. Germline-derived CDR1 and CDR2 are MNHEY and SMNVEV (reference sequence). Trimming at V came to 8 bases and at J to 6 bases, leaving 6 bases not matched to a gene. The CDR3 extends over 14 amino acids.

The chain links TRBV3-1 (or the pseudogene TRBV3-2) to TRBJ2-3; TRBD2 agrees at 10 bases. The V gene's germline CDR1 is LGHDT and CDR2 YNNKEL (reference sequence). V trimming: 4 bases; J trimming: 2 bases; junction bases outside the gene matches: 3. The CDR3 extends over 15 amino acids. CDR3 DNA: TGTGCCAGCAGCCTTAGCGGGGGGTTCACAGATACGCAGTATTTT. Translated, it gives CASSLSGGFTDTQYF.

Comment on this clone: The identical CDR3 is also encoded by other nucleotide sequences in the sample. V and J are TRBV11-3 and TRBJ2-1, with D uncertain. V lost 1 base to trimming and J lost 4 bases, with 5 bases between them. The CDR3 runs 13 residues. Germline lookup yields CDR1 SGHNT and CDR2 YENEEA. In nucleotides, the CDR3 is TGTGCCAGCAGCTTAGTCAGTTACAATGAGCAGTTCTTC. The encoded protein is CASSLVSYNEQFF.

The V and J genes are TRBV7-2 and TRBJ2-5; TRBD2 matches 10 bases. The CDR3 length is 17 residues. CDR1 and CDR2 (germline): SGHTA, FQGNSA. V shed 5 bases and J 5 bases; nucleotides not matched to a gene: 14. The CDR3 nucleotides are TGTGCCAGCAGCGAAAGGAAGTCTAGCGGGGGTAGGGAGACCCAGTACTTC. It translates to CASSERKSSGGRETQYF.

The chain couples TRBV5-1 to TRBJ1-6, with D tentatively TRBD1 (5 bases). The CDR3 sequence is 16 residues long. The germline gives CDR1 SGHRS, CDR2 YFSETQ. Between the trimmed V and J ends, which lost 0 bases and 4 bases, there was a span of 11 bases. In nucleotides, the CDR3 is TGCGCCAGCAGCTTGGGTTTCCCAGGGTATAATTCACCCCTCCACTTT. It specifies CASSLGFPGYNSPLHF.

The CDR3 DNA follows: TGTGCCAGCAGCTTAGTACAGGGATACAATGAGCAGTTCTTC. Amino acids: CASSLVQGYNEQFF. The rearrangement links TRBV7-9 to TRBJ2-1; TRBD1 might be the D (6 bases). V was shortened by 1 base and J by 4 bases, with 8 bases between the two germline ends. CDR3 length equals 14 residues. CDR1 is SEHNR, CDR2 FQNEAQ, per germline (reference sequence).

The rearrangement links TRBV12-3 or TRBV12-4 to TRBJ2-2; tentatively, D is TRBD1 (5 bases). The CDR3 consists of 13 residues. Trimming left V 4 bases short and J 6 bases short, with 9 bases between. The CDR3 nucleotides read TGTGCCAGCAGTTCCCTAGGGGCCGGGGAGCTGTTTTTT. Translated, it gives CASSSLGAGELFF.